This is a list of T cell receptor beta chains from one sample in a study of T cell repertoires in cytomegalovirus infection. TCRdb reprocessed the reads via MiXCR and lists one record per CDR3 protein. The sample has hundreds of thousands of distinct CDR3 sequences, 9.6% seen once. Sequencing was performed on PBMCs. The receptor set was obtained from a human donor in good health (CMV status not recorded). Some clones in this sample may be carry-over from other donors' samples. CDR3s include the opening cysteine and the closing phenylalanine or tryptophan. The order of the fields is D gene, V gene, J gene, clone size, CDR3 DNA, CDR3 protein. The D gene is left open where the match is weak. Clone size is not always given. Where it is, it says once, few, many or a class for expanded clones.

>.|TRBV5-4|TRBJ2-3|many
TGTGCCAGCAGCTCTATGGGGGGGGCCAGCACAGATACGCAGTATTTT
CASSSMGGASTDTQYF
>.|TRBV2|TRBJ2-2|many
TGTGCCAGCAGGCGACAGGTCACCGGGGAGCTGTTTTTT
CASRRQVTGELFF
>TRBD2|TRBV12-3/TRBV12-4|TRBJ2-7|many
TGTGCCAGCAGGAGGTCTAGCGGTCTCCCCGAGCAGTACTTC
CASRRSSGLPEQYF
>TRBD1|TRBV7-2|TRBJ1-2|many
TGTGCCAGCAGGTCCGGACAGGGAGGTTGGGATGGCTACACCTTC
CASRSGQGGWDGYTF
>.|TRBV29-1|TRBJ1-1|few
TGCAGCGTGGACCCCAGGGGCGGTGGTACTGAAGCTTTCTTT
CSVDPRGGGTEAFF
>.|TRBV6-5|TRBJ2-5|many
TGTGCCAGCAGTTACTCGCCGAAGACAGGCAACCCCACCGAGACCCAGTACTTC
CASSYSPKTGNPTETQYF
>.|TRBV7-9|TRBJ2-7|few
TGTGCCAGCAGCGCCCCGGACATGGTCTACGAGCAGTACTTC
CASSAPDMVYEQYF
>.|TRBV4-1|TRBJ1-5|many
TGCGCCAGCAGCCAAGCGGGGATACAGCCCCAGCATTTT
CASSQAGIQPQHF
>TRBD1|TRBV5-4|TRBJ1-6|.
TGTGCCAGCAGCTTGAGGGACAGCAATTCACCCCTCCACTTT
CASSLRDSNSPLHF
>.|TRBV28|TRBJ2-5|many
TGTGCCAGCACCCGGGAAGATCGAGAGACCCAGTACTTC
CASTREDRETQYF
>.|TRBV18|TRBJ1-1|few
TGTGCCAGCTCACCAAGGAACAGGAGGGGCACTGAAGCTTTCTTT
CASSPRNRRGTEAFF
>.|TRBV7-9|TRBJ2-3|many
TGTGCCAGCAGCTTAGCGAACATGGATACGCAGTATTTT
CASSLANMDTQYF
>.|TRBV6-6|TRBJ1-6|.
TGTGCCAGCTTCACCGGGCCGGGACTCCAATCACCCCTCCACTTT
CASFTGPGLQSPLHF
>TRBD2|TRBV7-9|TRBJ2-1|many
TGTGCCAGCAGCGCGCGGGGGGGCCGAAGCAATGAGCAGTTCTTC
CASSARGGRSNEQFF
>.|TRBV4-1|TRBJ2-2|many
TGCGCCAGCAGCCAAGTCAGTAGCGTAAGCACCGGGGAGCTGTTTTTT
CASSQVSSVSTGELFF
>.|TRBV6-5|TRBJ1-1|many
TGTGCCAGCAGTTACTCGAAAGCCACTGAAGCTTTCTTT
CASSYSKATEAFF
>.|TRBV7-2|TRBJ1-5|many
TGTGCCAGCAGTCGTAGCGGAGGGGATCATTTTCAGCCCCAGCATTTT
CASSRSGGDHFQPQHF
>.|TRBV7-8|TRBJ1-1|many
TGTGCCAGCAGGGAGGTCATGAACACTGAAGCTTTCTTT
CASREVMNTEAFF
>.|TRBV29-1|TRBJ2-1|few
TGCAGCGTTGAAGAGGGGAGGGAGCAGTTCTTC
CSVEEGREQFF
>.|TRBV7-6|TRBJ1-4|many
TGTGCCAGCAGCTCTGTAAGGGAGGCTAATGAAAAACTGTTTTTT
CASSSVREANEKLFF
>.|TRBV5-1|TRBJ2-3|.
TGCGCCAGCAGCTTGGGGGGCGAAAGGGTGTATTTT
CASSLGGERVYF
>.|TRBV7-2|TRBJ2-3|many
TGTGCCAGCAGCATGGGACTGGCAGATACGCAGTATTTT
CASSMGLADTQYF
>.|TRBV12-3/TRBV12-4|TRBJ2-6|many
TGTGCCAGCAGTTTCGGCTGGGCCAACGTCCTGACTTTC
CASSFGWANVLTF
>.|TRBV5-5|TRBJ2-7|many
TGTGCCAGCAGCTTGGAGGTAGGGACATGGTACGAGCAGTACTTC
CASSLEVGTWYEQYF
>.|TRBV12-3/TRBV12-4|TRBJ1-1|many
TGTGCCAGCAGTACGGGGGAGGGGCCTTTCTTT
CASSTGEGPFF
>.|TRBV5-4|TRBJ1-1|many
TGTGGAGACGGTCCCGAAGCTTTCTTT
CGDGPEAFF
>.|TRBV7-9|TRBJ2-2|few
TGTGCCAGCAGCCCCCGCAGGGAAGGGCTGTTTTTT
CASSPRREGLFF
>TRBD1|TRBV6-1|TRBJ2-7|many
TGTGCCAGCACCCGGACAGGGGCCGAGCAGTACTTC
CASTRTGAEQYF
>TRBD1|TRBV28|TRBJ1-6|many
TGTGCCAGCATTTCGGGACAGGGTTATTCACCCCTCCACTTT
CASISGQGYSPLHF
>.|TRBV7-9|TRBJ1-4|many
TGTGCCAGCAGCCCTGCCGGAAAACTGTTTTTT
CASSPAGKLFF
>TRBD1|TRBV6-2/TRBV6-3|TRBJ1-6|many
TGTGCCAGCAGTTTGACAGGGATTTCACCCCTCCACTTT
CASSLTGISPLHF
>.|TRBV7-2|TRBJ1-4|many
TGTGCCAGCAGCCGGACCATGAGCAGGGATGAAAAACTGTTTTTT
CASSRTMSRDEKLFF
>.|TRBV18|TRBJ1-2|few
TGTGCCAGCTCACCGGGGGAGAACTATGGCTACACCTTC
CASSPGENYGYTF
>TRBD2|TRBV7-6|TRBJ2-1|many
TGTGCCAGCAGCTTAGCGCATCTAGCGGGGGACCTATTAAATGAGCAGTTCTTC
CASSLAHLAGDLLNEQFF
>.|TRBV7-9|TRBJ2-1|many
TGTGCCAGCAGCTTACGGGGGAACAATGAGCAGTTCTTC
CASSLRGNNEQFF
>TRBD2|TRBV12-3/TRBV12-4|TRBJ2-1|few
TGTGCCAGCATCATCGGGGGGGGGGCCTACAATGAGCAGTTCTTC
CASIIGGGAYNEQFF
>TRBD2|TRBV6-1|TRBJ2-5|many
TGTGCCACCAGCCGGGCGGCTAGCGGGGAAGAGACCCAGTACTTC
CATSRAASGEETQYF
>.|TRBV7-3|TRBJ2-4|.
TGTGCCAGCAGCCCCCGTTCTGGCATTCAGTACTTC
CASSPRSGIQYF
>TRBD2|TRBV7-3|TRBJ2-4|many
TGTGCCAGCAGCTTCGGCGGGGGGAACATTCAGTACTTC
CASSFGGGNIQYF
>TRBD1|TRBV24-1|TRBJ2-3|.
TGTGCCACCAGTGATTTCGCCTCGACAGGGCTTGATACGCAGTATTTT
CATSDFASTGLDTQYF
>TRBD1|TRBV6-5|TRBJ2-2|many
TGTGCCAGCAGTTCGCATCGGACAGGGTCGACCGGGGAGCTGTTTTTT
CASSSHRTGSTGELFF
>.|TRBV12-3/TRBV12-4|TRBJ1-5|many
TGTGCCAGCAGTTTAGTCTTCGGCAGAAGCAATCAGCCCCAGCATTTT
CASSLVFGRSNQPQHF
>.|TRBV28|TRBJ1-2|many
TGTGCCAGTCAGGGCGACAGCGGTTTTGGCTACACCTTC
CASQGDSGFGYTF
>.|TRBV2|TRBJ1-1|.
TGTGCCAGCAGTGACGAAGGGCGGACTGAAGCTTTCTTT
CASSDEGRTEAFF
>.|TRBV28|TRBJ1-2|many
TGTGCCGCCGCCACCCAAACACGGAGTAACTATGGCTACACCTTC
CAAATQTRSNYGYTF
>TRBD2|TRBV7-2|TRBJ2-1|many
TGTGCCAGCAGCTCAAGGACTAGAAACAATGAGCAGTTCTTC
CASSSRTRNNEQFF
>TRBD1|TRBV4-3|TRBJ2-1|many
TGCGCCAGCAGCTCGGGAGTTAGGACAGGGGATGAGCAGTTCTTC
CASSSGVRTGDEQFF
>TRBD1|TRBV12-3/TRBV12-4|TRBJ1-5|.
TGTGCCAGCAGTTCCCTAACAGGGGGCTTTAGCAATCAGCCCCAGCATTTT
CASSSLTGGFSNQPQHF
>TRBD2|TRBV5-1|TRBJ2-1|few
TGCGCCAGCAGCTCCGGGACTACCCCCAATGAGCAGTTCTTC
CASSSGTTPNEQFF